A single sample gave rise to the 2 T cell receptor beta chains below, sequenced in a study of blood T cells in healthy people across ages. Using a J-beta primer mix together with a sample-barcoded 5' primer, a second PCR was run for roughly 7 to 11 cycles. Using its own MiXCR run on the 5' RACE reads, TCRdb lists one record per CDR3 protein. The data contain about 780,000 distinct CDR3 sequences, 35% to 60% of them singletons. The specimen was blood. These receptors were taken from a man at least 80 years old in good health.

V and J are TRBV12-3 or TRBV12-4 and TRBJ2-1, with 11 positions matching TRBD2. This CDR3 is 15 amino acids long. Trimming removed 4 bases from V and 7 bases from J; junction bases left unmatched: 6. CDR3 residues: CASSSLAGGENEQFF. The DNA of the CDR3 is TGTGCCAGCAGTTCTCTAGCGGGAGGAGAAAATGAGCAGTTCTTC.

CDR3: CASSLGGGTDTQHF. Written as DNA, the CDR3 is TGTGCCAGCAGCTTAGGGGGTGGCACAGATACGCAGCATTTT. The J gene is TRBJ2-3, the V gene TRBV7-2; D not certain. The J call could be wrong; TRBJ1-5 is a better fit for the DNA end. Germline V CDR1 and CDR2: SGHTA, FQGNSA. The CDR3 totals 14 residues.